This T cell receptor beta chain was captured in a study of shared clonotypes between healthy human individuals. General study findings and limits: With four donors compared, approximately 5% of naive CD4 clonotypes were shared.

V shed 4 bases, J shed 2 bases, and the junction held 8 bases outside the gene matches. The length of the CDR3 is 15 residues. From germline, CDR1 is SGDLS and CDR2 YYNGEE. This clone came up a few times. Its antigen is still unknown. Sequencing was performed with immunoSEQ multiplex PCR; in TCRdb, only in-frame clones are kept and a portion is missing. The data contain approximately 2,000,000 clones, just under 95% of them singletons. The chain employs TRBV9 and TRBJ1-1, with 7 bases aligning to TRBD1. The sequence was obtained from a man aged 18 to 29 in good health. Some clones in this sample may be carry-over from other donors' samples. Sequencing used naive CD4+ T cells from PBMCs. This sample's subset: CD45RA+ positively selected. As DNA, the CDR3 is TGTGCCAGCAGCCCCCAGGGACAGCAAAACACTGAAGCTTTCTTT. This gives the protein CASSPQGQQNTEAFF.